Reported below is one T cell receptor (beta chain). No antigen is known for it. The source of the sample is a study of shared clonotypes between healthy human individuals. Study results and limitations: Naive subsets usually exceeded memory subsets in estimated richness. Clonotype sharing among the donors was expected to vary with sequencing depth.

With 3 bases removed from V and 3 bases from J, the gap between germline ends came to 16 bases. The germline CDR1 and CDR2 sequences are SGDLS and YYNGEE. This CDR3 region has 16 residues. CD45RO-negative, CCR7-positively selected cells formed the naive CD8 fraction, excluding terminally differentiated effector memory CD45RA+ cells. In the original analysis: ImmunoSEQ supplied junction-only sequences lacking quality scores, so filtering was different. The method was immunoSEQ multiplex PCR; TCRdb's version includes in-frame clones alone and lacks a portion of them. The V and J calls and clone size come from that table; D and trimming were worked out from the DNA. The table shows approximately 1.9 million clones, with just over 90% occurring only once.

The chain recombines TRBV9 with TRBJ1-3; TRBD1 is a possible D gene (5 bases). Sequencing used naive CD8+ T cells from PBMCs. This clonotype was sampled from a man aged 18 to 29 in good health. Some clones in this sample may be carry-over from other donors' samples. This CDR3 reads CASSALGRGIGNTIYF. CDR3 nucleotide sequence: TGTGCCAGCAGCGCCTTGGGAAGGGGAATTGGAAACACCATATATTTT.